Listed below are T cell receptor beta chains from one sample, sequenced in a study of Tregs in tolerant kidney transplant recipients. Some clones are missing from TCRdb's copy, which holds only in-frame ones; the method was immunoSEQ multiplex PCR. The sample has approximately 260,000 clones, roughly 84% seen once; the top ten hold about 0.58%. The specimen was CD4+ T cells from blood. The origin of the receptors is a human donor in good health. The CDR3 runs from the conserved cysteine through the conserved F or W. D genes are given only for firm matches. Size tells how often a clone was seen (once, few, many) or the class of an expanded clone, and some rows leave it out.

D: TRBD2
size: once
J: TRBJ2-3
V: TRBV5-1
CDR3: CASNSIGGTDTQYF
DNA: TGCGCCAGCAACTCCATCGGGGGGACAGATACGCAGTATTTT

D: .
size: .
J: TRBJ2-4
V: TRBV18
CDR3: CASSPPQGAKNIQYF
DNA: TGTGCCAGCTCACCACCGCAAGGAGCCAAAAACATTCAGTACTTC

D: .
size: .
J: TRBJ1-1
V: TRBV7-9
CDR3: CASSFSKNTEAFF
DNA: TGTGCCAGCAGCTTCTCCAAGAACACTGAAGCTTTCTTT

D: .
size: .
J: TRBJ1-5
V: TRBV12-2
CDR3: CASRLTGPPRTPRIQPQHF
DNA: TGTGCAAGTCGCTTAACTGGCCCACCGAGGACACCACGGATTCAGCCCCAGCATTTT

D: TRBD2
size: .
J: TRBJ2-3
V: TRBV6-1
CDR3: CASSEERLAGPDTQYF
DNA: TGTGCCAGCAGTGAAGAGAGACTAGCGGGGCCAGATACGCAGTATTTT

D: .
size: few
J: TRBJ2-5
V: TRBV18
CDR3: CASSPSRQGKETQYF
DNA: TGTGCCAGCTCACCATCCCGGCAGGGAAAAGAGACCCAGTACTTC

D: TRBD1
size: .
J: TRBJ1-5
V: TRBV7-9
CDR3: CASSPWTGYSNQPQHF
DNA: TGTGCCAGCAGCCCATGGACAGGCTACAGCAATCAGCCCCAGCATTTT

D: TRBD1
size: .
J: TRBJ2-2
V: TRBV5-4
CDR3: CASSLTGVAAGELFF
DNA: TGTGCCAGCAGCTTGACAGGGGTTGCGGCCGGGGAGCTGTTTTTT

D: TRBD1
size: .
J: TRBJ2-1
V: TRBV7-8
CDR3: CASSDRDSLGFF
DNA: TGTGCCAGCAGCGACCGGGACAGCCTGGGGTTCTTC

D: .
size: .
J: TRBJ2-5
V: TRBV6-5
CDR3: CASSRTVQETQYF
DNA: TGTGCCAGCAGCAGGACAGTCCAAGAGACCCAGTACTTC

D: TRBD1
size: .
J: TRBJ1-5
V: TRBV2
CDR3: CASRMTGAEQPQHF
DNA: TGTGCCAGCAGGATGACAGGGGCGGAACAGCCCCAGCATTTT

D: TRBD1
size: .
J: TRBJ2-7
V: TRBV10-3
CDR3: CAISESGTASYEQYF
DNA: TGTGCCATCAGTGAGTCCGGGACAGCTTCCTACGAGCAGTACTTC

D: TRBD1
size: .
J: TRBJ1-4
V: TRBV14
CDR3: CASSQRGQGAREKLFF
DNA: TGTGCCAGCAGCCAAAGGGGACAGGGGGCGCGGGAAAAACTGTTTTTT

D: TRBD1
size: .
J: TRBJ2-7
V: TRBV2
CDR3: CASGLDRAGEQYF
DNA: TGTGCCAGCGGGTTGGACAGGGCGGGCGAGCAGTACTTC

D: TRBD1
size: .
J: TRBJ1-1
V: TRBV6-1
CDR3: CASRRGRNTEAFF
DNA: TGTGCCAGCAGGAGGGGGCGCAACACTGAAGCTTTCTTT

D: TRBD2
size: once
J: TRBJ2-3
V: TRBV30
CDR3: CAWSRIGRGGTDTQYF
DNA: TGTGCCTGGAGCAGAATCGGGCGGGGGGGCACAGATACGCAGTATTTT

D: .
size: .
J: TRBJ1-2
V: TRBV5-8
CDR3: CASSSAYDRSNYGYTF
DNA: TGTGCCAGCAGCTCGGCCTACGACAGGTCCAACTATGGCTACACCTTC

D: .
size: .
J: TRBJ2-2
V: TRBV30
CDR3: CAWSLTGELFF
DNA: TGTGCCTGGAGTCTAACCGGGGAGCTGTTTTTT

D: .
size: .
J: TRBJ2-7
V: TRBV9
CDR3: CASSVGKGTYEQYF
DNA: TGTGCCAGCAGCGTAGGAAAGGGAACCTACGAGCAGTACTTC

D: .
size: .
J: TRBJ1-2
V: TRBV4-2
CDR3: CASSQDQGQPYGYTF
DNA: TGTGCCAGCAGCCAAGATCAGGGGCAACCCTATGGCTACACCTTC

D: .
size: .
J: TRBJ2-7
V: TRBV6-5
CDR3: CASSNLAGLTYEQYF
DNA: TGTGCCAGCAGTAACTTGGCGGGGCTAACTTACGAGCAGTACTTC

D: .
size: .
J: TRBJ1-2
V: TRBV6-5
CDR3: CASSYSDPPSNYGYTF
DNA: TGTGCCAGCAGTTACTCGGATCCACCCTCTAACTATGGCTACACCTTC

D: TRBD1
size: .
J: TRBJ2-4
V: TRBV5-1
CDR3: CASSLRQGPNIQYF
DNA: TGCGCCAGCAGCCTACGACAGGGTCCAAACATTCAGTACTTC

D: .
size: .
J: TRBJ2-2
V: TRBV30
CDR3: CAWSVHATGELFF
DNA: TGTGCCTGGAGTGTACATGCGACCGGGGAGCTGTTTTTT

D: .
size: once
J: TRBJ2-5
V: TRBV5-6
CDR3: CASSTGYQETQYF
DNA: TGTGCCAGCAGCACAGGTTACCAAGAGACCCAGTACTTC

D: TRBD2
size: .
J: TRBJ2-2
V: TRBV9
CDR3: CASSLGLAGGPGELFF
DNA: TGTGCCAGCAGCCTCGGACTAGCGGGGGGCCCCGGGGAGCTGTTTTTT

D: .
size: .
J: TRBJ1-1
V: TRBV5-4
CDR3: CASGLGGGTEAFF
DNA: TGTGCCAGCGGCCTTGGGGGGGGCACTGAAGCTTTCTTT

D: .
size: .
J: TRBJ1-1
V: TRBV14
CDR3: CASSSPEGGRTEAFF
DNA: TGTGCCAGCAGTTCCCCGGAGGGGGGACGGACTGAAGCTTTCTTT